This is a list of T cell receptor beta chains from one sample in a study of T cell responses to AZD1222 COVID-19 vaccine. Here immunoSEQ multiplex PCR was the method, and the copy in TCRdb shows in-frame clones only, minus some. This repertoire shows tens of thousands of clones, around 88% found once; its top ten account for 10% to 13%. Specimen: peripheral blood, collected on day 0 of MenACWY control vaccination. Receptor source: an adult in good health. CDR3s include the opening cysteine and the closing phenylalanine or tryptophan. A D gene is named only where the DNA matches it firmly.

>TRBV6-6|TRBJ2-1|.
CATGDFSLSSYNEQFF
TGTGCCACCGGGGACTTTTCTTTAAGCTCCTACAATGAGCAGTTCTTC
>TRBV4-1|TRBJ1-6|TRBD1
CASSHADRGPSPLHF
TGCGCCAGCAGCCATGCCGACAGGGGACCTTCACCCCTCCACTTT
>TRBV29-1|TRBJ1-1|.
CSVPDPTTNTEAFF
TGCAGCGTCCCGGACCCGACAACGAACACTGAAGCTTTCTTT
>TRBV3-1/TRBV3-2|TRBJ1-5|.
CASSQVSGVGQPQHF
TGTGCCAGCAGCCAAGTATCAGGGGTTGGTCAGCCCCAGCATTTT
>TRBV2|TRBJ1-5|.
CASRDRILNQPQHF
TGTGCCAGCAGGGACAGAATATTAAATCAGCCCCAGCATTTT
>TRBV2|TRBJ1-4|.
CARGAATNEKLFF
TGTGCTAGGGGGGCAGCAACTAATGAAAAACTGTTTTTT
>TRBV3-1/TRBV3-2|TRBJ1-4|.
CASSHPGGATNEKLFF
TGTGCCAGCAGCCACCCTGGAGGGGCAACTAATGAAAAACTGTTTTTT
>TRBV28|TRBJ1-2|.
CASSLAPQRYTF
TGTGCCAGCAGTTTAGCCCCCCAGCGCTACACCTTC
>TRBV11-2|TRBJ1-1|TRBD1
CASRADREKMNTEAFF
TGTGCCAGCAGAGCTGACAGGGAAAAGATGAACACTGAAGCTTTCTTT
>TRBV5-4|TRBJ1-1|.
CASSLAGTTAEAFF
TGTGCCAGCAGCTTGGCAGGGACGACAGCTGAAGCTTTCTTT